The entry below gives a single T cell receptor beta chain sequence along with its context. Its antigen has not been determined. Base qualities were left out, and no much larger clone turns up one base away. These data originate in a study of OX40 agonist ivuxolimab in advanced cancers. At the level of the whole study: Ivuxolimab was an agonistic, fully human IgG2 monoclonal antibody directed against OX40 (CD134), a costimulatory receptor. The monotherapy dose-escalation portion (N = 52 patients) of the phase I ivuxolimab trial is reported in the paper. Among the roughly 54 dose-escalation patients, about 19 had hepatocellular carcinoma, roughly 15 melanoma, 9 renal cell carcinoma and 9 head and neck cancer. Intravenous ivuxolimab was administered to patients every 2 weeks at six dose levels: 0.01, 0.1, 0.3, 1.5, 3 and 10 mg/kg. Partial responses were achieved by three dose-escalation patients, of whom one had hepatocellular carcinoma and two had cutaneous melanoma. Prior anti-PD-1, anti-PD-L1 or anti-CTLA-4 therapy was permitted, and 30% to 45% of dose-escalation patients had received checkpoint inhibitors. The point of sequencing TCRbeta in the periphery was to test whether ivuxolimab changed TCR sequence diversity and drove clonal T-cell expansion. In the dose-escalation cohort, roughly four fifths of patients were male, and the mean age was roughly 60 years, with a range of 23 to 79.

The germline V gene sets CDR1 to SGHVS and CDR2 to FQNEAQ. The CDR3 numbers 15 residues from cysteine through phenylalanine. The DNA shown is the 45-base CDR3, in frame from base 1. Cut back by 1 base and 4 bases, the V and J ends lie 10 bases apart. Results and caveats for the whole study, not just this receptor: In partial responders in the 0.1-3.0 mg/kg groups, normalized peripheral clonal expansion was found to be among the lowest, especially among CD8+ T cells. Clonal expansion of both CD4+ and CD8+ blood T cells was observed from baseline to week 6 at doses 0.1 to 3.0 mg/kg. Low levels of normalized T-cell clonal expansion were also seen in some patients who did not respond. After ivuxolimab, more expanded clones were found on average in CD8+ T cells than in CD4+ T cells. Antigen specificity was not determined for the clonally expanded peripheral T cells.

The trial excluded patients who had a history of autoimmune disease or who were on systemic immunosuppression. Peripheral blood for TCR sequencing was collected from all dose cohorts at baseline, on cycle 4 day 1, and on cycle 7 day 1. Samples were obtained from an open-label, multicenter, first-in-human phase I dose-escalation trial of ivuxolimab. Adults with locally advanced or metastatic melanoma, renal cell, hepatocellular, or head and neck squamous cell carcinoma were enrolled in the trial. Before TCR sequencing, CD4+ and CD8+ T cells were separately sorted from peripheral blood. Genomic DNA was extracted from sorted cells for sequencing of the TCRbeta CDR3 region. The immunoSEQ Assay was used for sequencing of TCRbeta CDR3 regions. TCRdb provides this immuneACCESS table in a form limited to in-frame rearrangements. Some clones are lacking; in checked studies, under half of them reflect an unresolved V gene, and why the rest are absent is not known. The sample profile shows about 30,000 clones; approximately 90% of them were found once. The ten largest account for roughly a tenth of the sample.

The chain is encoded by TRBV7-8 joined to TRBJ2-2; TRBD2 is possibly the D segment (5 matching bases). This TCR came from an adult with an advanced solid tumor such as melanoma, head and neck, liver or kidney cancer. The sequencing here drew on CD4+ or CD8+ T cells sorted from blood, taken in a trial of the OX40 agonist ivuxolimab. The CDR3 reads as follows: CASSLGGMGTGELFF. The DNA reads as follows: TGTGCCAGCAGCTTAGGAGGGATGGGCACCGGGGAGCTGTTTTTT.